The 10 T cell receptor beta chains reported below all come from one sample, sequenced in a study of cytomegalovirus exposure and HLA in healthy donors. The PCR had 60 Vbeta and 13 Jbeta primers. The data were produced by immunoSEQ multiplex PCR, yet TCRdb's version contains in-frame clones alone and is incomplete. In the table there are about 79,000 clones, around 70% of which are singletons. The sample taken for sequencing was PBMCs. The receptors stem from a man between 60 and 75 years old in good health and CMV-seronegative.

The chain has TRBV6-5 and TRBJ2-3; D perhaps matches TRBD2 (5 bases). The CDR3 consists of 13 residues. Per germline, CDR1 MNHEY and CDR2 SVGAGI. The V end lost 6 bases, the J end lost 6 bases, and 13 bases lay between the germline ends. CDR3 in amino acids: CASSEEGGDTQYF. The CDR3 region has the DNA TGTGCCAGCAGCGAAGAGGGTGGGGATACGCAGTATTTT.

In regard to this clone: In the same sample, other DNA sequences code for this CDR3. The rearrangement joins TRBV2 to TRBJ1-3, with D hard to call. The CDR3 has 14 amino acids. V shed 5 bases and J shed 0 bases, with 8 bases lying between them. The V gene's germline CDR1 is SNHLY and CDR2 FYNNEI. This CDR3 is CASSIQSSGNTIYF. The CDR3 DNA reads as TGTGCCAGCAGTATACAAAGCTCTGGAAACACCATATATTTT.

The genes are TRBV13 and TRBJ2-2, with TRBD2 identical over 9 bases. The germline V gene encodes CDR1 PRHDT and CDR2 FYEKMQ (reference sequence). V lost 2 bases to trimming and J lost 4 bases; unmatched junction nucleotides: 8. The CDR3 consists of 17 residues. The CDR3 protein is CASSLREAGGVTGELFF. In DNA form, the CDR3 reads TGTGCCAGCAGCTTAAGGGAAGCGGGAGGCGTCACCGGGGAGCTGTTTTTT.

The rearrangement uses TRBV11-2 and TRBJ2-1; 14 bases line up with TRBD2. CDR3 length: 17 residues. Losses at the gene ends were 2 bases for V and 9 bases for J; bases not matched to a gene: 9. Germline V gives CDR1 SGHAT, CDR2 FQNNGV. The CDR3 DNA reads TGTGCCAGCAGCTTATGGGGACTAGCGGGAGCCTCGCGTGAGCAGTTCTTC. Protein: CASSLWGLAGASREQFF.

This clone was recorded a few times. The CDR3 sequence: CATSVLTNTGELFF. The CDR3 coding sequence is TGTGCCACAAGCGTCCTAACGAACACCGGGGAGCTGTTTTTT. This chain links TRBV14 with TRBJ2-2; the D is unclear. This CDR3 has 14 amino acids. V lost 10 bases and J 0 bases, leaving 12 bases between the germline ends. The germline gives CDR1 SGHDN, CDR2 FVKESK.

The J gene is TRBJ2-5, the V gene TRBV19; D unclear. This CDR3 has 12 amino acids. The V end was cut by 5 bases, the J end by 5 bases, with 9 bases between. Germline CDR1 reads LNHDA; CDR2 reads SQIVND (reference sequence). In DNA form, the CDR3 reads TGTGCCAGTAGTGGTAGTCTGGAGACCCAGTACTTC. Amino acid sequence: CASSGSLETQYF.

The chain joins TRBV29-1 to TRBJ2-3; perhaps TRBD2 as D (6 bases). Per germline, CDR1 SQVTM and CDR2 ANQGSEA. The V end lost 4 bases, the J end lost 5 bases, and 16 bases lay between the germline ends. CDR3 length equals 14 residues. Here the CDR3 reads CSVAPRRDLDTQYF. In DNA form, the CDR3 reads TGCAGCGTTGCCCCCCGCCGGGACTTAGATACGCAGTATTTT.

The J gene is TRBJ2-7, the V gene TRBV7-2; TRBD2 is a possible D gene (6 bases). The CDR3 runs to 15 residues. CDR1 is SGHTA and CDR2 is FQGNSA in the germline V gene. Trimming cost V 4 bases and J 7 bases, with 20 bases left between them. The CDR3 coding sequence is TGTGCCAGCAGCTCTCTGGGAGGTCGCCGGGGGGAGCAGTACTTC. This codes for CASSSLGGRRGEQYF.

The chain carries TRBV4-2 and TRBJ1-5, with TRBD1 matching over 8 bases. Germline V CDR1 and CDR2: LGHNA, YNFKEQ. Trimming took 2 bases from V and 6 from J; bases not matched to a gene: 15. This CDR3 has 18 amino acids. The CDR3 reads CASSQQMRRGLMIQPQHF. CDR3 sequence (DNA): TGTGCCAGCAGCCAACAGATGCGCAGGGGGCTGATGATTCAGCCCCAGCATTTT.

This clone was observed a single time. The gene calls are TRBV9 and TRBJ2-7; TRBD1 agrees at 7 bases. CDR3 length: 16 residues. V was clipped by 4 bases and J by 4 bases; unmatched bases: 14. The V gene's germline CDR1 is SGDLS and CDR2 YYNGEE. The CDR3 loop is CASSSRQGPSPYEQYF. As DNA, the CDR3 is TGTGCCAGCAGCTCCCGACAGGGCCCTTCACCGTACGAGCAGTACTTC.